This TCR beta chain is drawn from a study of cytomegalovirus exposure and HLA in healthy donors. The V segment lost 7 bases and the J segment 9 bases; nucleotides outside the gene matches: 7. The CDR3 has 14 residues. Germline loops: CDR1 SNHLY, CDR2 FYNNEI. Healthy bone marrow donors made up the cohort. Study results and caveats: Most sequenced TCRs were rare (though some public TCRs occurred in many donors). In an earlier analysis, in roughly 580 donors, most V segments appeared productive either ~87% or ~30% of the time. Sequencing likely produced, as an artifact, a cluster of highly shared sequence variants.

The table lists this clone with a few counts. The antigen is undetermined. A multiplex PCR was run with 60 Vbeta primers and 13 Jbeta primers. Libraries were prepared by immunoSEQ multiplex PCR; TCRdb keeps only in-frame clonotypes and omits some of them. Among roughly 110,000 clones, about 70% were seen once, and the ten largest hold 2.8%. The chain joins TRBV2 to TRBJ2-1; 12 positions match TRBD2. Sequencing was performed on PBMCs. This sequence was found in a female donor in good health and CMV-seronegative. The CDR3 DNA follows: TGTGCCAGCACCGGACTAGCGGGAACGGGTGAGCAGTTCTTC. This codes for CASTGLAGTGEQFF.